The rows below give T cell receptor beta chains drawn from one sample of a study of blood T cells in healthy people across ages. TCRdb reanalysed the 5' RACE reads using MiXCR and keeps one entry per CDR3 protein. The table lists 750,000 to 950,000 distinct CDR3 sequences, about 55% of them singletons. The sequenced sample consisted of blood. The receptors derive from a man of 80 years or more in good health. CDR3s include the opening cysteine and the closing phenylalanine or tryptophan. D genes are given only for firm matches. Some rows mark clone size as missing; the rest say once, few, many or name a class of expanded clone.

clone_size,v_call,d_call,j_call,cdr3_aa,cdr3_nt
-,TRBV20-1,-,TRBJ1-1,CSAPDPRGVAANTEAFF,TGCAGTGCTCCAGATCCCAGGGGCGTAGCGGCGAACACTGAAGCTTTCTTT
-,TRBV20-1,-,TRBJ2-6,CSARATSGANVLTF,TGCAGTGCTAGAGCCACCTCTGGGGCCAACGTCCTGACTTTC
-,TRBV5-1,-,TRBJ2-3,CASSPGRQTSTDTQYF,TGCGCCAGCAGTCCTGGGCGGCAGACTAGCACAGATACGCAGTATTTT
-,TRBV6-6,-,TRBJ2-1,CAGGDSIDNEQFF,TGTGCCGGCGGGGACAGCATCGACAATGAGCAGTTCTTC
-,TRBV28,-,TRBJ2-1,CASTEGGRQFF,TGTGCCAGCACCGAGGGTGGCCGTCAGTTCTTC
-,TRBV19,TRBD1,TRBJ2-4,CASSIRRTGGSTKNIQYF,TGTGCCAGTAGTATAAGGAGGACAGGGGGCTCGACCAAAAACATTCAGTACTTC
-,TRBV10-3,TRBD1,TRBJ2-5,CAIRQGISYNEQYF,TGTGCCATCAGACAGGGGATATCCTACAATGAGCAGTACTTC
-,TRBV9,TRBD2,TRBJ2-4,CASSVIVSGRLSSYNEQYF,TGTGCCAGCAGCGTAATAGTTAGCGGGAGGCTCAGCTCCTACAATGAGCAGTACTTC
-,TRBV28,TRBD1,TRBJ1-2,CASRGDRVVYGYTF,TGTGCCAGCAGGGGGGACAGGGTTGTCTATGGCTACACCTTC
once,TRBV3-1,-,TRBJ2-6,CAGSQDPGIGAHVLTF,TGTGCCGGCAGCCAAGATCCAGGGATAGGGGCCCACGTCCTGACTTTC
-,TRBV20-1,-,TRBJ2-5,CSAGMYQETQYF,TGCAGTGCTGGAATGTACCAAGAGACCCAGTACTTC
-,TRBV12-3/TRBV12-4,TRBD2,TRBJ2-1,CASSLVRGGTSGRWANEQFF,TGTGCCAGCAGTTTGGTGCGTGGGGGGACTAGCGGGAGGTGGGCCAATGAGCAGTTCTTC
-,TRBV12-3/TRBV12-4,-,TRBJ1-5,CASSLIFRRGGGNQPQHF,TGTGCCAGCAGTCTTATTTTTAGGAGGGGAGGAGGCAATCAGCCCCAGCATTTT
-,TRBV20-1,-,TRBJ1-2,CSASFRRGANHGYTF,TGCAGTGCTAGTTTCCGTAGGGGAGCTAACCATGGCTACACCTTC
-,TRBV4-1,-,TRBJ2-7,CASSQGILSEQYF,TGCGCCAGCAGCCAAGGAATACTGTCCGAGCAGTACTTC
-,TRBV25-1,-,TRBJ1-3,CASTEGQLFSGNTIYF,TGTGCCAGCACCGAAGGACAGCTCTTCTCTGGAAACACCATATATTTT